A selection of T cell receptor beta chains follows, all from one sample in a study of cytomegalovirus exposure and HLA in healthy donors. TCRdb keeps only in-frame clones here, not all; method: immunoSEQ multiplex PCR. The repertoire holds 90,000 to 100,000 clones, with around 69% as singletons. Sequenced material: PBMCs. These receptors all stem from a woman aged 60-75 years in good health and CMV-seropositive. CDR3s leave out the opening cysteine and the closing phenylalanine or tryptophan. A D gene is named only where the DNA matches it firmly.

J gene | V gene | D gene | CDR3 protein
TRBJ2-6 | TRBV7-9 | NA | ASSQSGSGANVLT
TRBJ1-6 | TRBV27 | NA | ASKRDGYSPLH
TRBJ2-5 | TRBV6-6 | NA | ASSYSPTGRETQY
TRBJ1-1 | TRBV28 | NA | ASSFPYGGPEAF
NA | TRBV7-2 | NA | ASSLEEGSEQY
TRBJ1-5 | TRBV10-3 | NA | AISDPGQPQH
TRBJ1-4 | TRBV6-1 | NA | ASRDFNEKLF
TRBJ2-7 | TRBV18 | NA | ASSPPLGWTNEQY
TRBJ1-1 | TRBV7-3 | TRBD1 | ASSILRTGHTEAF
TRBJ2-5 | TRBV6-1 | TRBD2 | ASSGAGVGETQY